The sequence of this TCR beta chain was determined in a study of blood T cell repertoires in COVID-19. As for the study in general: Nucleic acid was either cDNA or gDNA, and it came from T cells, B-cell-depleted T cells, or PBMCs.

In the study's own analysis: The authors estimated nucleated cell counts from reference gene primer amplification. Assay used: immunoSEQ multiplex PCR; TCRdb lists only in-frame clones, some missing. V and J calls and clone size come straight from that table; D and trimming were deduced from the DNA. The table shows 130,000 or so clones, with more than 75% occurring only once. The CDR3 has 16 residues. Germline CDR1 and CDR2: MNHEY and SMNVEV (reference sequence). With 0 bases removed from V and 1 base from J, the gap between germline ends came to 13 bases. The chain joins TRBV27 to TRBJ2-7, with a weak D call TRBD1 (6 bases). This clonotype was obtained from a man aged 45 to 65 with active COVID-19. The sequenced material came from peripheral blood. In nucleotides, the CDR3 is TGTGCCAGCAGTTTATCCTTGGGACACCTATCCTACGAGCAGTACTTC. Translation: CASSLSLGHLSYEQYF.